The 7 T cell receptor beta chains in this list originate from one sample, sequenced in a study of cytotoxic CD8 clonotypes in ibrutinib-treated CLL. TCRdb's table, derived via immunoSEQ multiplex PCR, lists solely in-frame clones and lacks some. The sample yields 14,000 or so clones, 50% to 75% seen once. The specimen comprised PBMCs, sampled before ibrutinib treatment. These receptors were collected from a human donor with chronic lymphocytic leukemia.

The chain couples TRBV4-2 to TRBJ1-5, with 10 nucleotides matching TRBD1. CDR1 and CDR2 from the germline V gene are LGHNA and YNFKEQ. This CDR3 comprises 16 residues. V shed 1 base and J 6 bases; nucleotides not matched to a gene: 6. Here the CDR3 reads CASSQGGQGISQPQHF. CDR3 nucleotide sequence: TGTGCCAGCAGCCAAGGGGGACAGGGGATTTCTCAGCCCCAGCATTTT.

The chain couples TRBV2 to TRBJ2-2; D ambiguous. V gave up 9 bases and J gave up 3 bases, with 5 bases separating them. Germline V gives CDR1 SNHLY, CDR2 FYNNEI. The CDR3 spans 11 residues. The CDR3 is CAREYTGELFF. DNA for the CDR3: TGTGCCAGGGAATACACCGGGGAGCTGTTTTTT.

V and J are TRBV7-9 and TRBJ1-1, with D possibly matching TRBD1 (6 bases). V was pared by 5 bases and J by 4 bases, with 8 bases between. The CDR3 is made up of 12 amino acids. Germline V gives CDR1 SEHNR, CDR2 FQNEAQ (reference sequence). The CDR3: CASSVDSTEAFF. CDR3 nucleotide sequence: TGTGCCAGCAGCGTGGACAGCACTGAAGCTTTCTTT.

The rearrangement links TRBV5-1 to TRBJ1-1; a possible D gene is TRBD1 (6 bases). Germline values: CDR1 SGHRS, CDR2 YFSETQ. The CDR3 loop spans 16 amino acids. V dropped 0 bases and J dropped 4 bases, with 16 bases sitting between them. The CDR3 protein is CASSLEGGTSGTEAFF. The CDR3 DNA reads TGCGCCAGCAGCTTGGAAGGGGGGACTTCGGGCACTGAAGCTTTCTTT.

This clone appeared a few times. The chain employs TRBV6-1 and TRBJ1-1; no clear D. V was trimmed by 4 bases and J by 7 bases, leaving 7 bases between them. The CDR3 runs to 11 residues. The germline V gene has CDR1 MNHNS and CDR2 SASEGT. The CDR3 region is CASSAGLEAFF. DNA of the CDR3: TGTGCCAGCAGTGCAGGCCTTGAAGCTTTCTTT.

The chain couples TRBV18 to TRBJ1-6, with a possible D match to TRBD1 (5 bases). This CDR3 is 14 amino acids long. Germline V gives CDR1 KGHSH, CDR2 LQKENI. V lost 3 bases to trimming and J lost 7 bases, with 10 bases between them. CDR3 nucleotides: TGTGCCAGCTCACCGGGACCGGAAAATTCACCCCTCCACTTT. It encodes CASSPGPENSPLHF.

The sample holds a few counts of this clone. This chain uses TRBV5-5 with TRBJ2-1; 7 bases align to TRBD1. Germline assignment: CDR1 SGHKS and CDR2 YYEKEE (reference sequence). J lost 7 bases, V lost 0 bases, and 4 bases had no gene match. This CDR3 spans 14 amino acids. The chain's CDR3 is CASSLGDRLNEQFF. CDR3 in DNA: TGTGCCAGCAGCTTGGGGGACAGATTGAATGAGCAGTTCTTC. The full variable domain, in which reference TRBV5-5 and TRBJ2-1 provide the parts outside the CDR3, is DAGVTQSPTHLIKTRGQQVTLRCSPISGHKSVSWYQQVLGQGPQFIFQYYEKEERGRGNFPDRFSARQFPNYSSELNVNALLLGDSALYLCASSLGDRLNEQFFGPGTRLTVL.